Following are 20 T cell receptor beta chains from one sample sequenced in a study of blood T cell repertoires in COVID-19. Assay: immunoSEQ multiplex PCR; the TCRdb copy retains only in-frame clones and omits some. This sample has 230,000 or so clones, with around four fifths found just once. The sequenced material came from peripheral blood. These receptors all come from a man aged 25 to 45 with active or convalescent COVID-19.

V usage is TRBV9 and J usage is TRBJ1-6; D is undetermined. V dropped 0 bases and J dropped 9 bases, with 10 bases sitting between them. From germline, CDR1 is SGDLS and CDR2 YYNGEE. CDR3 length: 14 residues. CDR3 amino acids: CASSVGQTSSPLHF. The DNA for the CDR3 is TGTGCCAGCAGCGTAGGTCAAACGAGTTCACCCCTCCACTTT.

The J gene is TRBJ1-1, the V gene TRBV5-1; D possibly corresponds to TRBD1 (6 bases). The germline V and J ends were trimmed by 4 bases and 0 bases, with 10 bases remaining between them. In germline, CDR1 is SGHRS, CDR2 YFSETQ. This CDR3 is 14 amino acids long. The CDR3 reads CASSRDTLNTEAFF. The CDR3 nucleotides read TGCGCCAGCAGCCGGGACACTTTGAACACTGAAGCTTTCTTT.

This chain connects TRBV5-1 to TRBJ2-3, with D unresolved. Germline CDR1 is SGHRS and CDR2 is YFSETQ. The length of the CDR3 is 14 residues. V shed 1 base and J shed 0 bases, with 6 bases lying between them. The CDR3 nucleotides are TGCGCCAGCAGCTTGTCGGAGAGCACAGATACGCAGTATTTT. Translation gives CASSLSESTDTQYF.

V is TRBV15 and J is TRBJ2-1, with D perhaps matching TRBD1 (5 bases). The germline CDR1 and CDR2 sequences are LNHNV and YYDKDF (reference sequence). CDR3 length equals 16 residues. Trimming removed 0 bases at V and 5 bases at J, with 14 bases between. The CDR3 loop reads CATSRDGRGIHNEQFF. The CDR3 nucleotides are TGTGCCACCAGCAGAGATGGTAGGGGAATACACAATGAGCAGTTCTTC. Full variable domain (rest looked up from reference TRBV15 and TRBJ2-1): DAMVIQNPRYQVTQFGKPVTLSCSQTLNHNVMYWYQQKSSQAPKLLFHYYDKDFNNEADTPDNFQSRRPNTSFCFLDIRSPGLGDTAMYLCATSRDGRGIHNEQFFGPGTRLTVL.

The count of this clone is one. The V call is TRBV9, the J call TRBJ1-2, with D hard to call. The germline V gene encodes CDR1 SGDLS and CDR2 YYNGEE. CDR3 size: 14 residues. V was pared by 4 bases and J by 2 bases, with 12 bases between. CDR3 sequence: CASSSRSNNYGYTF. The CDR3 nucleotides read TGTGCCAGCAGCTCCCGGAGCAACAACTATGGCTACACCTTC. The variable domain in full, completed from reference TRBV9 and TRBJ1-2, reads DSGVTQTPKHLITATGQRVTLRCSPRSGDLSVYWYQQSLDQGLQFLIQYYNGEERAKGNILERFSAQQFPDLHSELNLSSLELGDSALYFCASSSRSNNYGYTFGSGTRLTVV.

The chain's CDR3 is CASSQDGGGQGSPLHF. CDR3 DNA sequence: TGTGCCAGCAGCCAAGATGGGGGGGGGCAAGGTTCACCCCTCCACTTT. J is TRBJ1-6 and V is TRBV3-1 (or the pseudogene TRBV3-2); maybe TRBD1 (6 bases). V shed 0 bases and J shed 9 bases, with 15 bases lying between them. The CDR3 spans 16 residues. The germline V gene encodes CDR1 LGHDT and CDR2 YNNKEL (reference sequence).

The CDR3 nucleotides are TGTGCCAGCAGGGGGGCGGCTGGCTACACCTTC. Its protein product is CASRGAAGYTF. This chain uses TRBV27 with TRBJ1-2, with D perhaps TRBD1 (6 bases). Trimming took off 6 bases at V and 7 bases at J, with 9 bases between the two ends. Germline loops: CDR1 MNHEY, CDR2 SMNVEV (reference sequence). The length of the CDR3 is 11 residues.

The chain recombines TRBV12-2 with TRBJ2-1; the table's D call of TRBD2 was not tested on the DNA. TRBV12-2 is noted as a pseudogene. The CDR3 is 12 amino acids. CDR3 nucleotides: TGTGCAAGTCGCTCGCGGGAGAATGAGCAGTTCTTC. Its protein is CASRSRENEQFF.

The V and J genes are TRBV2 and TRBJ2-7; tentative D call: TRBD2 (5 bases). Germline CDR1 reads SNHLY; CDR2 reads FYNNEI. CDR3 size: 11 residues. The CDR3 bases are TGTGCATCTGCAGCGGCCTACGAGCAGTACTTC. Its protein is CASAAAYEQYF.

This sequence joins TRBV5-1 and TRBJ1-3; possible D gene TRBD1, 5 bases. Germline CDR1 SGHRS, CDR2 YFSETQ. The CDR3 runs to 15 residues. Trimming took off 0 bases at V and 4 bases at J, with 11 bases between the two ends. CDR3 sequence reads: CASSLAGVLGNTIYF. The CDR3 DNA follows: TGCGCCAGCAGCTTGGCGGGGGTCTTAGGAAACACCATATATTTT.

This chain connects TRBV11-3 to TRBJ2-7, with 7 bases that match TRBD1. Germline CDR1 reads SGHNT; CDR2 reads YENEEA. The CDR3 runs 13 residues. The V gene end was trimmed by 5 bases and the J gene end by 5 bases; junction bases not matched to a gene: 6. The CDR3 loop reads CASSIDRVHEQYF. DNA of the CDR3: TGTGCCAGCAGCATCGACAGGGTGCACGAGCAGTACTTC.

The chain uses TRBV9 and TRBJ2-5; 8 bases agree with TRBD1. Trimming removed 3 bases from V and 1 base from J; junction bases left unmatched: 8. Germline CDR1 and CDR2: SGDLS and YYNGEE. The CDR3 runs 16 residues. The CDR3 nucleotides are TGTGCCAGCAGCGCAGCTACAGGGACAGGCCAAGAGACCCAGTACTTC. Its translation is CASSAATGTGQETQYF.

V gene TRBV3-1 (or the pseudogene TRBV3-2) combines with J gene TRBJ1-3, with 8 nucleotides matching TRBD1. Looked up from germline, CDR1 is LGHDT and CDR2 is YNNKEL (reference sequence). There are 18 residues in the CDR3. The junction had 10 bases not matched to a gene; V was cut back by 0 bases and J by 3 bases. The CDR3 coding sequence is TGTGCCAGCAGCCAAGAAGGTTGGACAGGGATGGATGGAAACACCATATATTTT. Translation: CASSQEGWTGMDGNTIYF.

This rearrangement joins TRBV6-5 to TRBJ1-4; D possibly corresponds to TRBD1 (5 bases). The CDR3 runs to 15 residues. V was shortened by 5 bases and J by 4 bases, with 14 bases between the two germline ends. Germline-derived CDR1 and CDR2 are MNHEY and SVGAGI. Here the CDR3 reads CASSRDSPINEKLFF. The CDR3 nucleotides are TGTGCCAGCAGTCGTGACAGTCCCATTAATGAAAAACTGTTTTTT.

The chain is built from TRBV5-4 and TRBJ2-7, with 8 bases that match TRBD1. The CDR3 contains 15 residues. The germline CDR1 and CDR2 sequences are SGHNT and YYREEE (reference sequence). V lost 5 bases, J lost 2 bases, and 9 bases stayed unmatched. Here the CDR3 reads CASRLDRGETYEQYF. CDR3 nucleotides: TGTGCCAGCAGACTAGACAGGGGTGAAACCTACGAGCAGTACTTC.

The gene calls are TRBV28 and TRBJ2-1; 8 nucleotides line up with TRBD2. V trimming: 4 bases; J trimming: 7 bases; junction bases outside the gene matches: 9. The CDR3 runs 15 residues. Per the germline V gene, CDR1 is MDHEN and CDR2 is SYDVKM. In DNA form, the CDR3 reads TGTGCCAGCAGTTCACCAGCGGGAGCAGGGAATGAGCAGTTCTTC. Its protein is CASSSPAGAGNEQFF.

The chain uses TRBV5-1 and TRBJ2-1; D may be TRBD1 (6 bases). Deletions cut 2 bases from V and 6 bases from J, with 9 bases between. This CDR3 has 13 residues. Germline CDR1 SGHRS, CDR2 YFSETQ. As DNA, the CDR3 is TGCGCCAGCAGCTTCAGGGGACCCAATGAGCAGTTCTTC. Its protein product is CASSFRGPNEQFF.

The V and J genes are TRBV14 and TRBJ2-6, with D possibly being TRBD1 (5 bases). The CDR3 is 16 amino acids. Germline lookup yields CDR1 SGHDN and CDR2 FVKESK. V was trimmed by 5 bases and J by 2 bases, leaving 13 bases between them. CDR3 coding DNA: TGTGCCAGCAGCGGCAGGGTCATGACTGGGGCCAACGTCCTGACTTTC. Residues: CASSGRVMTGANVLTF.

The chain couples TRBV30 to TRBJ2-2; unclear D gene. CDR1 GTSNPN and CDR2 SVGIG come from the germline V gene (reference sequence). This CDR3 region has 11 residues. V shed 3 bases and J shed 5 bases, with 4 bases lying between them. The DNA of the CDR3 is TGTGCCTGGAGATCAACCGGGGAGCTGTTTTTT. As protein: CAWRSTGELFF.

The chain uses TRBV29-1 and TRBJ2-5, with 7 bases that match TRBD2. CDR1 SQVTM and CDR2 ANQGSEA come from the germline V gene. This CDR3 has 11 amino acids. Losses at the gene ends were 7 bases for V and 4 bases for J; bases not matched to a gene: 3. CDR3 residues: CSDGEGETQYF. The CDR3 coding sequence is TGCAGCGACGGGGAGGGAGAGACCCAGTACTTC.